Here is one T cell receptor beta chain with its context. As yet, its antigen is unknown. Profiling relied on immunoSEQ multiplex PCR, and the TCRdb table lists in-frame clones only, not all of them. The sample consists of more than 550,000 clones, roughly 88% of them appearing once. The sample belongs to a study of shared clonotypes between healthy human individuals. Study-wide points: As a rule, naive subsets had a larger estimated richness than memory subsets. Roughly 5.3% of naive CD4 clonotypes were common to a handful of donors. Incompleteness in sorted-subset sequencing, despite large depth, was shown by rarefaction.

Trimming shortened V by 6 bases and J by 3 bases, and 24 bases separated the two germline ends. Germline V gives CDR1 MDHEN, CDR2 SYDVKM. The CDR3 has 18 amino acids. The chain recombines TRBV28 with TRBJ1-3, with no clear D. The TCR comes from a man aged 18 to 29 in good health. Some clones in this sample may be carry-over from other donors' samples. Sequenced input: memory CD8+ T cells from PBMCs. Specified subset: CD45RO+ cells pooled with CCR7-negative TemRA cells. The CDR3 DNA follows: TGTGCCAGCAGCTTCTCGGGGTTCATGGGCTTATTTGGAAACACCATATATTTT. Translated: CASSFSGFMGLFGNTIYF. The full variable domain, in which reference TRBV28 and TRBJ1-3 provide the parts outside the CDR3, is DVKVTQSSRYLVKRTGEKVFLECVQDMDHENMFWYRQDPGLGLRLIYFSYDVKMKEKGDIPEGYSVSREKKERFSLILESASTNQTSMYLCASSFSGFMGLFGNTIYFGEGSWLTVV.